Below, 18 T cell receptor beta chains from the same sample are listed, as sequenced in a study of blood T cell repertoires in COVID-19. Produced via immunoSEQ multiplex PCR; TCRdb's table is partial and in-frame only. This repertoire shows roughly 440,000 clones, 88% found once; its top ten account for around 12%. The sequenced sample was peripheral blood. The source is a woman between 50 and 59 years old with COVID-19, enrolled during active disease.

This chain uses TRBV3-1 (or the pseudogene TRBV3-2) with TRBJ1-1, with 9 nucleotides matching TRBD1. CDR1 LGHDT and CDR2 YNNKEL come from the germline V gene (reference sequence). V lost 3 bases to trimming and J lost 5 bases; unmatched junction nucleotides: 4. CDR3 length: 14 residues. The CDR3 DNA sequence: TGTGCCAGCAGCCAGCTACAGGGGGCTACTGAAGCTTTCTTT. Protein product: CASSQLQGATEAFF.

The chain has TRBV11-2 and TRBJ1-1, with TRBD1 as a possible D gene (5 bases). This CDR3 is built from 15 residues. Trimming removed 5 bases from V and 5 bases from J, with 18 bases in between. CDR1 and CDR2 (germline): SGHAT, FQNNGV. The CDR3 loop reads CASSLRQPLETEAFF. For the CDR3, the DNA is TGTGCCAGCAGCCTGCGACAGCCTTTGGAGACTGAAGCTTTCTTT. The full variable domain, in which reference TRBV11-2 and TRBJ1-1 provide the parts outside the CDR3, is EAGVAQSPRYKIIEKRQSVAFWCNPISGHATLYWYQQILGQGPKLLIQFQNNGVVDDSQLPKDRFSAERLKGVDSTLKIQPAKLEDSAVYLCASSLRQPLETEAFFGQGTRLTVV.

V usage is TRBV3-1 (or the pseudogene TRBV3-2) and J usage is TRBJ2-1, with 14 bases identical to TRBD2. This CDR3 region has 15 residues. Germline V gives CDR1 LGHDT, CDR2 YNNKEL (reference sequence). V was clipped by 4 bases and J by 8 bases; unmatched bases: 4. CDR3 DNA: TGTGCCAGCAGCCCGGGACTAGCGGGAGAAGATGAGCAGTTCTTC. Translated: CASSPGLAGEDEQFF.

Here the CDR3 reads CASRRTGTEAFF. The CDR3 region has the DNA TGTGCCAGCAGACGCACAGGGACTGAAGCTTTCTTT. J is TRBJ1-1 and V is TRBV12-3 or TRBV12-4, with D possibly being TRBD1 (6 bases). This CDR3 has 12 amino acids. V dropped 6 bases and J dropped 5 bases, with 10 bases sitting between them.

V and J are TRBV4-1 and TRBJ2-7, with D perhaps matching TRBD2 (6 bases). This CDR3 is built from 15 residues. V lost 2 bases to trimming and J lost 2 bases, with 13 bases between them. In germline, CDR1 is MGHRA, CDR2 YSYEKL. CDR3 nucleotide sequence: TGCGCCAGCAGCCAACCACTAGCCCGACCCTACGAGCAGTACTTC. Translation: CASSQPLARPYEQYF.

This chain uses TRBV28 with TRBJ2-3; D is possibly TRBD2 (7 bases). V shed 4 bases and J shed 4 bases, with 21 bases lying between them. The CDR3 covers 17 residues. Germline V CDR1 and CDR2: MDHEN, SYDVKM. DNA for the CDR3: TGTGCCAGCAGTTACCTCTCTAGGGGGGGGGCCGCAGATACGCAGTATTTT. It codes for CASSYLSRGGAADTQYF.

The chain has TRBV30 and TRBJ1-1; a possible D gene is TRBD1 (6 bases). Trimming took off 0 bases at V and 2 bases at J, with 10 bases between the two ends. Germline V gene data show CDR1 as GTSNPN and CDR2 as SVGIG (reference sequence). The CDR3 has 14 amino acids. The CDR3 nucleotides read TGTGCCTGGAGTGTAAGGGGGACAAACACTGAAGCTTTCTTT. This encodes CAWSVRGTNTEAFF. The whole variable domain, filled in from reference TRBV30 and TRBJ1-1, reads SQTIHQWPATLVQPVGSPLSLECTVEGTSNPNLYWYRQAAGRGLQLLFYSVGIGQISSEVPQNLSASRPQDRQFILSSKKLLLSDSGFYLCAWSVRGTNTEAFFGQGTRLTVV.

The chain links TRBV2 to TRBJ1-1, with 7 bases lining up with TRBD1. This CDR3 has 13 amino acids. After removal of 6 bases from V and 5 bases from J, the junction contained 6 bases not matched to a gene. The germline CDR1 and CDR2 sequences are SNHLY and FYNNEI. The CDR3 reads CASSVDRDTEAFF. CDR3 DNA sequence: TGTGCCAGCAGCGTAGACAGGGATACTGAAGCTTTCTTT.

The CDR3, as DNA: TGTGCCAGTAGAACAGGGTCACTAGGAGCTTTCTTT. Its translation: CASRTGSLGAFF. The rearrangement joins TRBV6-5 to TRBJ1-1; tentatively, D is TRBD1 (6 bases). The V end was cut by 9 bases, the J end by 10 bases, with 18 bases between. Germline loops: CDR1 MNHEY, CDR2 SVGAGI. The CDR3 has 12 amino acids.

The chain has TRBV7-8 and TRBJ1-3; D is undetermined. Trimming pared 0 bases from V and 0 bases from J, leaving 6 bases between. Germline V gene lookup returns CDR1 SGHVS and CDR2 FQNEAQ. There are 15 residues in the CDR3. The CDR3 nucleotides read TGTGCCAGCAGCTTAGCGTCGAGCTCTGGAAACACCATATATTTT. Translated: CASSLASSSGNTIYF. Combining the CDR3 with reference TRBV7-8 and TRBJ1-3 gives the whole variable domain GAGVSQSPRYKVAKRGQDVALRCDPISGHVSLFWYQQALGQGPEFLTYFQNEAQLDKSGLPSDRFFAERPEGSVSTLKIQRTQQEDSAVYLCASSLASSSGNTIYFGEGSWLTVV.

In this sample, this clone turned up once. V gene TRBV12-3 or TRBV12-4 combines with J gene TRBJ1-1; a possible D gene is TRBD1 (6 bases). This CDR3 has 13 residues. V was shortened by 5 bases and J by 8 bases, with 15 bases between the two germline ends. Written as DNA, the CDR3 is TGTGCCAGCAGTCATACTCTCGGGACAGAAGCTTTCTTT. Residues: CASSHTLGTEAFF.

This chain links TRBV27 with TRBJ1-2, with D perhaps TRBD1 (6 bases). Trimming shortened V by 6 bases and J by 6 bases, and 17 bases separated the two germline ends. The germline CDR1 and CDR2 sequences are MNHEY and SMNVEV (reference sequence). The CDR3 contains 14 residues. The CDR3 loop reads CASRPRRGGDGYTF. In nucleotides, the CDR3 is TGTGCCAGCAGGCCCAGAAGGGGGGGAGATGGCTACACCTTC.

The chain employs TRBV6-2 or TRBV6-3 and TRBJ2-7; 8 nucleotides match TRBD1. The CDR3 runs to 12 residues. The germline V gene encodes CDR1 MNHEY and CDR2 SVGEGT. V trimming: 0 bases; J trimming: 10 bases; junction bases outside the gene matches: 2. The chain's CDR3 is CASSYSTGDQYF. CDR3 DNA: TGTGCCAGCAGTTACTCGACAGGGGATCAGTACTTC.

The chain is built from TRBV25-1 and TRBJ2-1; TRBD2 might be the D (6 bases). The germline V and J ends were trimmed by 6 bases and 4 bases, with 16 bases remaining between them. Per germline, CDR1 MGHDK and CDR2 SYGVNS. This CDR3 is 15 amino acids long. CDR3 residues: CASRGVKEGYNEQFF. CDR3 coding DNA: TGTGCCAGCAGGGGGGTCAAGGAGGGGTACAATGAGCAGTTCTTC.

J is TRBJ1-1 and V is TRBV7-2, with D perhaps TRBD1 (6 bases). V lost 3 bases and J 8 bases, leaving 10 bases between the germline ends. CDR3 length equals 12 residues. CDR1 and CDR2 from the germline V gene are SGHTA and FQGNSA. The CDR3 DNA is TGTGCCAGCAGCTTGGGGGCTCCCGAAGCTTTCTTT. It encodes CASSLGAPEAFF.

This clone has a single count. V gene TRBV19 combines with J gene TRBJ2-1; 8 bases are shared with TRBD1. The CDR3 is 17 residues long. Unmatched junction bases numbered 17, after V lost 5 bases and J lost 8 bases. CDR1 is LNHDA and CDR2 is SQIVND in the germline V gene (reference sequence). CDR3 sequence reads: CASSPSRDRSSRDEQFF. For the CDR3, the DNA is TGTGCCAGTAGTCCCTCCCGGGACAGGAGCTCTCGGGATGAGCAGTTCTTC.

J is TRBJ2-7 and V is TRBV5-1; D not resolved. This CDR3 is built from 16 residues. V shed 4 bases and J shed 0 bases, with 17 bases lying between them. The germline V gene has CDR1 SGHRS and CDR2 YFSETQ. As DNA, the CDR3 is TGCGCCAGCAGCCCGCACTTTACAGAGAGCTCCTACGAGCAGTACTTC. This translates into CASSPHFTESSYEQYF.

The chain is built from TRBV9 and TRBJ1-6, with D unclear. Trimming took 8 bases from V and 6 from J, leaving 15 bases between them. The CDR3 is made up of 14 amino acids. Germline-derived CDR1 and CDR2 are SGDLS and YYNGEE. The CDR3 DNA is TGTGCCAGTTCCCTCAGGTTTGGTAATTCACCCCTCCACTTT. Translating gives CASSLRFGNSPLHF.